Listed here is a single T cell receptor (beta chain). This record belongs to a study of PD-1 blockade in classical Hodgkin lymphoma. The germline gives CDR1 MDHEN, CDR2 SYDVKM. The CDR3 loop spans 16 amino acids. The V and J ends lost 6 bases and 5 bases, in that order; junction bases with no gene match: 11. In every patient, relapse followed autologous stem cell transplantation, while exposure to brentuximab vedotin differed. Libraries were prepared by immunoSEQ multiplex PCR; TCRdb keeps only in-frame clonotypes and omits some of them. The table records just over 60,000 clones, around 89% of them present only once.

The chain uses TRBV28 and TRBJ2-3; TRBD1 matches 10 bases. Material: peripheral blood mononuclear cells (PBMCs), obtained at baseline. This clonotype was obtained from a human donor with classical Hodgkin lymphoma. CDR3 DNA sequence: TGTGCCAGCAGGCCCGAAAGGACAGGGGGAATAGATACGCAGTATTTT. Translating it yields CASRPERTGGIDTQYF. Full variable domain (remainder filled in from reference TRBV28 and TRBJ2-3): DVKVTQSSRYLVKRTGEKVFLECVQDMDHENMFWYRQDPGLGLRLIYFSYDVKMKEKGDIPEGYSVSREKKERFSLILESASTNQTSMYLCASRPERTGGIDTQYFGPGTRLTVL.